The present T cell receptor (beta chain) was sequenced within a study of cytomegalovirus exposure and HLA in healthy donors. Notes on this clone: The antigen remains unidentified. Other DNA sequences in this sample translate to the same CDR3.

Points from the study as a whole: Both high specificity and high sensitivity reportedly marked the classifier's diagnosis of cytomegalovirus status.

Deletions cut 2 bases from V and 2 bases from J, with 7 bases between. The CDR3 covers 14 residues. Per the germline V gene, CDR1 is LNHDA and CDR2 is SQIVND (reference sequence). Libraries were prepared by immunoSEQ multiplex PCR; TCRdb keeps only in-frame clonotypes and omits some of them. The sample yields roughly 250,000 clones, around 86% seen once. The source material was PBMCs. The V gene is TRBV19, the J gene TRBJ1-5, with D perhaps TRBD1 (5 bases). The receptor comes from a woman aged 25 to 39 in good health and CMV-seropositive. The CDR3 sequence is CASSILGGNQPQHF. The CDR3 region has the DNA TGTGCCAGTAGTATACTAGGGGGCAATCAGCCCCAGCATTTT. Full variable domain (outside the CDR3, taken from reference TRBV19 and TRBJ1-5): DGGITQSPKYLFRKEGQNVTLSCEQNLNHDAMYWYRQDPGQGLRLIYYSQIVNDFQKGDIAEGYSVSREKKESFPLTVTSAQKNPTAFYLCASSILGGNQPQHFGDGTRLSIL.